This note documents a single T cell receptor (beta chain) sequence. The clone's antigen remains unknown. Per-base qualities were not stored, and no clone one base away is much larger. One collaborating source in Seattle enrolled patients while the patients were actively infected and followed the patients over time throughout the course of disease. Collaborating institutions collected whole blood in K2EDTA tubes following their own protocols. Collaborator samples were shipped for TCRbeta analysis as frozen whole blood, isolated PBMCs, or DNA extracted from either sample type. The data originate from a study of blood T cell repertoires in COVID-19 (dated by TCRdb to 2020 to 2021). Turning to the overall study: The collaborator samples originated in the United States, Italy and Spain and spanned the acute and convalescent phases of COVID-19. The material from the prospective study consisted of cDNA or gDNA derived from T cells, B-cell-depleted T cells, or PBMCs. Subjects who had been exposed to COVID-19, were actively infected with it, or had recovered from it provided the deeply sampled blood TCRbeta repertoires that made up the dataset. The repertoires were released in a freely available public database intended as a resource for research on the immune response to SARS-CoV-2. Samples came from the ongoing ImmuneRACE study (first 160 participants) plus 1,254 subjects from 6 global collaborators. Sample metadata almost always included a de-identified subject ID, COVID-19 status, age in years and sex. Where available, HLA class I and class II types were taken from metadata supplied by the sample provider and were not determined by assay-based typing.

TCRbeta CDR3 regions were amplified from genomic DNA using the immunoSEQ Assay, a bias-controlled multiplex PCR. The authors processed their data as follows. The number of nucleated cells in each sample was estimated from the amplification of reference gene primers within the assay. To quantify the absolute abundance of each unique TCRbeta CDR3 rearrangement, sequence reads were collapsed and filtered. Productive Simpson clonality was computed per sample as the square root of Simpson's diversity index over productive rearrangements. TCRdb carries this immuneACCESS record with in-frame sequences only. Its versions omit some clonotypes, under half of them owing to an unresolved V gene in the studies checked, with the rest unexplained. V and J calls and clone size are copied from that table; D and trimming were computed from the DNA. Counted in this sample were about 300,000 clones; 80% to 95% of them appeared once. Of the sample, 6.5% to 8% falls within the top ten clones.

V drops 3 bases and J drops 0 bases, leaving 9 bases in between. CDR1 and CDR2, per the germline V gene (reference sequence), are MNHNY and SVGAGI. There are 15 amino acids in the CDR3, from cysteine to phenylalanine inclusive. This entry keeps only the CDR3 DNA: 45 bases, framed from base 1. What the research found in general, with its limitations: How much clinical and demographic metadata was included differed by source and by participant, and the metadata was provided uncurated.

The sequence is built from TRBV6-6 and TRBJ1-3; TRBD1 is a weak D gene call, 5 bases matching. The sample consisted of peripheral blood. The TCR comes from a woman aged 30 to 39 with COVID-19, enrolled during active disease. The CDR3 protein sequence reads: CASSYTGHSGNTIYF. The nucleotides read TGTGCCAGCAGTTATACAGGCCACTCTGGAAACACCATATATTTT.